The next 26 T cell receptor beta chains were all read from a single sample in a study of cytomegalovirus exposure and HLA in healthy donors. In the PCR, 60 Vbeta and 13 Jbeta primers were used. TCRdb keeps only in-frame clones here, not all; method: immunoSEQ multiplex PCR. In the table there are fewer than 85,000 clones, 78% of which are singletons. The source material was PBMCs. These receptor sequences come from a man aged 40-50 years in good health and CMV-seronegative.

The V gene is TRBV6-5, the J gene TRBJ2-2; 10 bases align to TRBD1. The CDR3 totals 15 residues. The germline CDR1 and CDR2 sequences are MNHEY and SVGAGI. V lost 6 bases and J lost 3; bases outside the gene matches: 4. CDR3 DNA sequence: TGTGCCAGCAGAGACGGACAGGGGGACACCGGGGAGCTGTTTTTT. Translated, it gives CASRDGQGDTGELFF.

The CDR3 is CASSLIQGLTEKLFF. DNA for the CDR3: TGTGCCAGTAGTCTAATACAGGGTTTAACTGAAAAACTGTTTTTT. This sequence joins TRBV19 and TRBJ1-4, with D possibly TRBD1 on 6 matching bases. V was clipped by 5 bases and J by 7 bases, with 17 bases between them. This CDR3 is 15 amino acids long. From germline, CDR1 is LNHDA and CDR2 SQIVND (reference sequence).

The chain has TRBV19 and TRBJ2-5, with TRBD1 matching over 7 bases. The CDR3 has 13 amino acids. Trimming took 7 bases from V and 5 from J; bases not matched to a gene: 7. Looked up from germline, CDR1 is LNHDA and CDR2 is SQIVND (reference sequence). The CDR3 sequence is CASNDRVGETQYF. The CDR3, as DNA: TGTGCCAGTAATGACAGGGTTGGCGAGACCCAGTACTTC.

The rearrangement uses TRBV28 and TRBJ1-4, with D hard to call. The germline CDR1 and CDR2 sequences are MDHEN and SYDVKM. The CDR3 consists of 13 residues. Trimming cost V 11 bases and J 3 bases, with 13 bases left between them. Here the CDR3 reads CALRSRANEKLFF. For the CDR3, the DNA is TGTGCCCTAAGGAGCCGAGCTAATGAAAAACTGTTTTTT.

The sample holds a few counts of this clone. The chain has TRBV10-1 and TRBJ2-2, with 12 positions matching TRBD2. V lost 3 bases, J lost 7 bases, and 6 bases stayed unmatched. The CDR3 is 16 amino acids. CDR1 is WNHNN, CDR2 SYGVQD, per germline (reference sequence). The CDR3, as DNA: TGCGCCAGCAGTGACCCTAGCGGGGGGGCCGGCGGGGAGCTGTTTTTT. It codes for CASSDPSGGAGGELFF.

This chain uses TRBV7-2 with TRBJ1-4; no reliable D call. Looked up from germline, CDR1 is SGHTA and CDR2 is FQGNSA. Trimming pared 5 bases from V and 0 bases from J, leaving 10 bases between. This CDR3 is 15 amino acids long. The CDR3 coding sequence is TGTGCCAGCAGCGGCGACTACGCAACTAATGAAAAACTGTTTTTT. Its protein is CASSGDYATNEKLFF.

The CDR3 nucleotides are TGCGCCAGCAATGGAGGGACTAGGGGACAGGGTACCAATGAGCAGTTCTTC. This translates into CASNGGTRGQGTNEQFF. V is TRBV4-1 and J is TRBJ2-1, with TRBD1 as a possible D gene (9 bases). CDR1 is MGHRA and CDR2 is YSYEKL in the germline V gene. This CDR3 contains 17 residues. Trimming pared 7 bases from V and 6 bases from J, leaving 25 bases between.

The rearrangement links TRBV1 to TRBJ1-3; TRBD1, the table's D call, lacks a check against the DNA. TRBV1 is given as a pseudogene. The CDR3 is made up of 12 amino acids. CDR3 DNA sequence: TGCACCAGCAGCCAAACAAGAAACACCATATATTTT. Amino acids: CTSSQTRNTIYF.

This sequence joins TRBV19 and TRBJ1-4; possibly TRBD1 for D (5 bases). V lost 3 bases and J lost 8, with 13 bases in between. There are 14 residues in the CDR3. CDR1 and CDR2 (germline): LNHDA, SQIVND (reference sequence). CDR3 amino acids: CASSIGHGREKLFF. CDR3 DNA: TGTGCCAGTAGTATCGGACACGGACGCGAAAAACTGTTTTTT. Full variable domain (missing parts from reference TRBV19 and TRBJ1-4): DGGITQSPKYLFRKEGQNVTLSCEQNLNHDAMYWYRQDPGQGLRLIYYSQIVNDFQKGDIAEGYSVSREKKESFPLTVTSAQKNPTAFYLCASSIGHGREKLFFGSGTQLSVL.

This sequence joins TRBV30 and TRBJ1-6; the match to TRBD1 covers 7 bases. Unmatched junction bases numbered 7, after V lost 0 bases and J lost 5 bases. The CDR3 is 16 residues long. Germline V gives CDR1 GTSNPN, CDR2 SVGIG (reference sequence). The CDR3 reads CAWSVPRQGHNSPLHF. In DNA form, the CDR3 reads TGTGCCTGGAGTGTACCGCGACAGGGCCATAATTCACCCCTCCACTTT.

This clone has more than one count but fewer than ten. The chain is built from TRBV7-2 and TRBJ1-3; TRBD1 might be the D (5 bases). V was clipped by 5 bases and J by 1 base, with 12 bases between them. The CDR3 is 15 amino acids. CDR1 and CDR2 (germline): SGHTA, FQGNSA. The CDR3 DNA reads TGTGCCAGCAGCCTTACCGGGGGATCTGGAAACACCATATATTTT. It encodes CASSLTGGSGNTIYF.

This chain links TRBV4-1 with TRBJ2-5; 8 positions match TRBD2. The J call could be wrong; TRBJ2-7 is a better fit for the DNA end. Germline V CDR1 and CDR2: MGHRA, YSYEKL. The CDR3 consists of 15 residues. CDR3 bases: TGCGCCAGCAGCCAAGTACGGGGGGGCTCCTACGAGCAGTACTTC. Translation gives CASSQVRGGSYEQYF.

This chain joins TRBV10-1 and TRBJ2-2, with D tentatively TRBD2 (6 bases). Germline CDR1 reads WNHNN; CDR2 reads SYGVQD (reference sequence). Trimming left V 11 bases short and J 4 bases short, with 14 bases between. This CDR3 is built from 13 residues. The CDR3 DNA reads TGCGCCTCCCGTGCCGGGGGCACCGGGGAGCTGTTTTTT. Translated: CASRAGGTGELFF.

This rearrangement joins TRBV6-6 to TRBJ1-5; D is unresolved. Germline-derived CDR1 and CDR2 are MNHNY and SVGAGI (reference sequence). V lost 0 bases and J lost 0, with 6 bases in between. The CDR3 is made up of 15 amino acids. The CDR3 loop reads CASSYSSGSNQPQHF. CDR3 nucleotides: TGTGCCAGCAGTTACTCAAGCGGTAGCAATCAGCCCCAGCATTTT.

V gene TRBV6-6 combines with J gene TRBJ1-2; D is unclear. Trimming removed 2 bases at V and 7 bases at J, with 14 bases between. Germline lookup yields CDR1 MNHNY and CDR2 SVGAGI (reference sequence). The CDR3 has 14 amino acids. CDR3 residues: CASSYPGGFGGYTF. CDR3 nucleotide sequence: TGTGCCAGCAGTTACCCAGGAGGGTTTGGTGGCTACACCTTC.

The chain uses TRBV29-1 and TRBJ2-5; 7 nucleotides line up with TRBD2. Germline V gives CDR1 SQVTM, CDR2 ANQGSEA. V lost 0 bases, J lost 3 bases, and 10 bases stayed unmatched. The CDR3 consists of 16 residues. CDR3 loop: CSVEDQWVGGKETQYF. As DNA, the CDR3 is TGCAGCGTTGAAGACCAGTGGGTGGGGGGGAAAGAGACCCAGTACTTC.

About this clone: Relative to the germline gene, one junction end is altered; a read error may explain this. The rearrangement joins TRBV30 to TRBJ2-6; D is possibly TRBD2 (6 bases). There are 17 residues in the CDR3. The germline V gene encodes CDR1 GTSNPN and CDR2 SVGIG (reference sequence). CDR3 protein: CAWSIWDLGSGANVLTF. DNA for the CDR3: TGTGCCTGGAGTATATGGGACTTAGGCTCTGGGGCCAACGTCCTGACTTTT.

This clone has more than one count but fewer than ten. This sequence joins TRBV7-2 and TRBJ2-2; TRBD1 is a possible D gene (6 bases). Germline lookup yields CDR1 SGHTA and CDR2 FQGNSA. V was clipped by 6 bases and J by 5 bases, with 16 bases between them. This CDR3 spans 15 amino acids. CDR3 in amino acids: CASRLTGYSTGELFF. The CDR3 DNA is TGTGCCAGCAGACTTACAGGGTATTCAACCGGGGAGCTGTTTTTT.

The chain recombines TRBV2 with TRBJ2-5; D is perhaps TRBD2 (6 bases). Per germline, CDR1 SNHLY and CDR2 FYNNEI. The CDR3 spans 13 residues. Trimming left V 7 bases short and J 5 bases short, with 14 bases between. The CDR3 reads CASTGVAAETQYF. CDR3 coding DNA: TGTGCCAGCACGGGGGTAGCGGCGGAGACCCAGTACTTC. The full variable domain, with the rest looked up from reference TRBV2 and TRBJ2-5, is EPEVTQTPSHQVTQMGQEVILRCVPISNHLYFYWYRQILGQKVEFLVSFYNNEISEKSEIFDDQFSVERPDGSNFTLKIRSTKLEDSAMYFCASTGVAAETQYFGPGTRLLVL.

J is TRBJ1-6 and V is TRBV5-5; 8 positions match TRBD1. The CDR3 length is 15 residues. V shed 2 bases and J 5 bases; nucleotides not matched to a gene: 3. Germline V gene lookup returns CDR1 SGHKS and CDR2 YYEKEE (reference sequence). CDR3 nucleotides: TGTGCCAGCAGCTTTTCAGGGGGCGATAATTCACCCCTCCACTTT. This translates into CASSFSGGDNSPLHF.

For the CDR3, the DNA is TGTGCCAGCAGCCAAGATTCGGGGGATGGCTACACCTTC. Translation gives CASSQDSGDGYTF. V and J are TRBV4-2 and TRBJ1-2; D perhaps matches TRBD1 (5 bases). The CDR3 runs 13 residues. Germline V CDR1 and CDR2: LGHNA, YNFKEQ. The V and J ends lost 0 bases and 6 bases respectively, with 8 bases between them.

This clone was counted only a few times. The chain joins TRBV21-1 to TRBJ2-7; the table's D call, TRBD2, was not checked against the DNA. TRBV21-1 is recorded as a pseudogene. The CDR3 sequence is 14 residues long. The CDR3 nucleotides read TGTGCCAGCAGCAAAGGAGGGCCGGGCAAGGAGCAGTACTTC. This translates into CASSKGGPGKEQYF.

The rearrangement links TRBV5-6 to TRBJ1-1; 8 bases line up with TRBD1. The ends lost 4 bases at V and 11 bases at J; junction bases unmatched: 13. Germline V gene sequence: CDR1 SGHDT, CDR2 YYEEEE. The CDR3 consists of 14 residues. The CDR3 bases are TGTGCCAGCAGCCAGGGACAGGCCTGGTGCGTGGCTTTCTTT. This sequence encodes CASSQGQAWCVAFF.

The chain uses TRBV6-6 and TRBJ1-1; no definite D call. The CDR3 is made up of 14 amino acids. Trimming stripped 4 bases from V and 1 base from J, with 10 bases between. CDR1 is MNHNY and CDR2 is SVGAGI in the germline V gene (reference sequence). CDR3: CASSSTTENTEAFF. The CDR3 DNA reads TGTGCCAGCAGTTCGACAACGGAGAACACTGAAGCTTTCTTT.

The gene calls are TRBV28 and TRBJ1-4, with TRBD1 as a possible D gene (5 bases). V lost 11 bases, J lost 7 bases, and 14 bases lay in between. The length of the CDR3 is 12 residues. CDR1 and CDR2 (germline): MDHEN, SYDVKM. The CDR3 is CALGRVGEKLFF. DNA for the CDR3: TGTGCCTTGGGCAGGGTTGGTGAAAAACTGTTTTTT. Complete variable domain (other parts from reference TRBV28 and TRBJ1-4): DVKVTQSSRYLVKRTGEKVFLECVQDMDHENMFWYRQDPGLGLRLIYFSYDVKMKEKGDIPEGYSVSREKKERFSLILESASTNQTSMYLCALGRVGEKLFFGSGTQLSVL.

The genes are TRBV2 and TRBJ1-6, with 9 bases aligning to TRBD1. Germline values: CDR1 SNHLY, CDR2 FYNNEI. Losses at the gene ends were 6 bases for V and 8 bases for J; bases not matched to a gene: 5. There are 14 residues in the CDR3. The CDR3 nucleotides are TGTGCCAGCAGGAGATGGGACAGGGATTCACCCCTCCACTTT. It codes for CASRRWDRDSPLHF. Combining the CDR3 with reference TRBV2 and TRBJ1-6 gives the whole variable domain EPEVTQTPSHQVTQMGQEVILRCVPISNHLYFYWYRQILGQKVEFLVSFYNNEISEKSEIFDDQFSVERPDGSNFTLKIRSTKLEDSAMYFCASRRWDRDSPLHFGNGTRLTVT.